This T cell receptor beta chain was identified during a study of OX40 agonist ivuxolimab in advanced cancers. Study-level background: The mean age was around 56 years, ranging from roughly 23 to 80, with approximately 83% of participants male.

The CDR3 spans 16 residues. CDR1 SGDLS and CDR2 YYNGEE come from the germline V gene. Trimming pared 4 bases from V and 2 bases from J, leaving 17 bases between. The table came from immunoSEQ multiplex PCR; TCRdb's copy has only in-frame clones and leaves some out. The repertoire has about 29,000 clones, roughly nine tenths of them found once; the top ten carry roughly a tenth. The TCR comes from an adult with an advanced solid tumor such as melanoma, head and neck, liver or kidney cancer. The rearrangement links TRBV9 to TRBJ2-3, with D perhaps matching TRBD2 (5 bases). The sequencing here drew on CD4+ or CD8+ T cells sorted from blood, taken in a trial of the OX40 agonist ivuxolimab. The CDR3 reads CASSPGGAEYTDTQYF. In nucleotides, the CDR3 is TGTGCCAGCAGCCCCGGTGGAGCGGAGTACACAGATACGCAGTATTTT.